The T cell receptor beta chain described here comes from a study of cytomegalovirus exposure and HLA in healthy donors. Germline CDR1 reads LNHDA; CDR2 reads SQIVND (reference sequence). Trimming took 9 bases from V and 11 from J, leaving 23 bases between them. The CDR3 is 14 amino acids. It was with 60 Vbeta and 13 Jbeta primers that the PCR ran. As processed by the authors: Later analysis identified around 85 million unique TCR beta chains, 8.5 million to 13 million shared. The protocol was immunoSEQ multiplex PCR, while the TCRdb copy is restricted to in-frame clones and leaves out a portion. Clone size and V and J calls were adopted from that table, with D and trimming inferred from the DNA. The sample holds some 190,000 clones, about four fifths seen once.

This chain joins TRBV19 and TRBJ1-5; D call uncertain. This TCR came from a man aged 30 to 39 in good health and CMV-seropositive. The material sequenced was PBMCs. CDR3 in amino acids: CASSSLEDSPAQHF. The CDR3 region has the DNA TGTGCCAGCAGTTCCCTGGAGGACTCGCCAGCCCAGCATTTT.